This entry lists 2 T cell receptor beta chains sequenced from one sample in a study of lymphopenia after photon versus proton radiotherapy. Measured with immunoSEQ multiplex PCR; TCRdb has only the in-frame clones, and not every one. The sample consists of approximately 24,000 clones, roughly nine tenths of them appearing once. Specimen: peripheral blood, collected from a patient treated with photon-based radiotherapy. The origin of the receptors is a woman in her forties or fifties with cholangiocarcinoma.

The rearrangement joins TRBV5-6 to TRBJ2-1; D may correspond to TRBD1 or TRBD2 (6 bases each). The V and J ends lost 7 bases and 6 bases respectively, with 14 bases between them. Germline V lookup: CDR1 SGHDT, CDR2 YYEEEE. CDR3 length: 13 amino acids. DNA of the CDR3: TGTGCCAGCCTGAAGGGGGGCATCAATGAGCAGTTCTTC. This translates into CASLKGGINEQFF.

The rearrangement links TRBV14 to TRBJ1-2, with TRBD1 as a possible D gene (5 bases). In germline, CDR1 is SGHDN, CDR2 FVKESK. This CDR3 has 16 amino acids. V was shortened by 6 bases and J by 2 bases, with 19 bases between the two germline ends. The CDR3 region is CASSRGVRGTNYGYTF. CDR3 DNA sequence: TGTGCCAGCAGTCGGGGGGTACGGGGAACCAACTATGGCTACACCTTC.